Listed here are 11 T cell receptor beta chains from one sample, sequenced in a study of human T cells and chemical hapten exposure. The time point here: patch test 1, 2 weeks after DPC sensitization. Treatment noted: therapeutic diphenylcyclopropenone sensitization with weekly scalp DPC. TCRdb reprocessed the RACE reads with MiXCR, giving one entry per CDR3 protein. The sample carries some 340,000 distinct CDR3 sequences, under 8% recorded once. This specimen was whole blood, taken in connection with sensitization to the hapten diphenylcyclopropenone (DPC). The receptors were sampled from a woman younger than 35 with alopecia areata. Some clones in this sample may be carry-over from other donors' samples.

This clonotype was detected a few times. The chain combines TRBV18 with TRBJ1-4, with 8 bases that match TRBD1. Germline CDR1 and CDR2: KGHSH and LQKENI. There are 18 residues in the CDR3. Trimming cost V 2 bases and J 5 bases; bases outside gene matches: 13. The CDR3 coding sequence is TGTGCCAGCTCACCATTCCACCAAACCGGGACAGGAAATGAAAAACTGTTTTTT. Residues: CASSPFHQTGTGNEKLFF.

The chain carries TRBV7-2 and TRBJ1-2; 7 bases are a match to TRBD1. Per the germline V gene, CDR1 is SGHTA and CDR2 is FQGNSA. The junction had 5 bases not matched to a gene; V was cut back by 4 bases and J by 3 bases. This CDR3 is 14 amino acids long. The CDR3 DNA follows: TGTGCCAGCAGCTACGACAGGGCCCACTATGGCTACACCTTC. Protein: CASSYDRAHYGYTF.

The chain recombines TRBV27 with TRBJ1-1, with D possibly being TRBD1 (6 bases). Germline V CDR1 and CDR2: MNHEY, SMNVEV (reference sequence). Trimming stripped 6 bases from V and 6 bases from J, with 23 bases between. This CDR3 region has 16 residues. CDR3 in amino acids: CASSSFLGAAKAEAFF. For the CDR3, the DNA is TGTGCCAGCAGCTCTTTCTTGGGGGCCGCGAAGGCTGAAGCTTTCTTT.

This clonotype showed up many times. This chain links TRBV7-8 with TRBJ2-3; D ambiguous. Between the trimmed V and J ends, which lost 4 bases and 1 base, there was a span of 9 bases. Germline CDR1 SGHVS, CDR2 FQNEAQ. This CDR3 is 14 amino acids long. DNA of the CDR3: TGTGCCAGCAGCTATACGGTCGGCACAGATACGCAGTATTTT. Amino acid sequence: CASSYTVGTDTQYF. Complete variable domain (other parts from reference TRBV7-8 and TRBJ2-3): GAGVSQSPRYKVAKRGQDVALRCDPISGHVSLFWYQQALGQGPEFLTYFQNEAQLDKSGLPSDRFFAERPEGSVSTLKIQRTQQEDSAVYLCASSYTVGTDTQYFGPGTRLTVL.

This clonotype was counted a few times. The gene calls are TRBV27 and TRBJ2-7; perhaps TRBD2 as D (5 bases). In germline, CDR1 is MNHEY, CDR2 SMNVEV (reference sequence). V gave up 0 bases and J gave up 8 bases, with 11 bases separating them. The CDR3 sequence is 13 residues long. For the CDR3, the DNA is TGTGCCAGCAGTTTATCCCTCGGGGAACAGCAGTACTTC. It specifies CASSLSLGEQQYF.

The table lists this clonotype with a few counts. The chain combines TRBV5-1 with TRBJ1-2; D call uncertain. CDR3 length: 14 amino acids. V lost 3 bases to trimming and J lost 2 bases, with 11 bases between them. Germline V gene sequence: CDR1 SGHRS, CDR2 YFSETQ. DNA for the CDR3: TGCGCCAGCAGCTCTACACAGATAAACTATGGCTACACCTTC. The encoded protein is CASSSTQINYGYTF.

This sequence joins TRBV7-9 and TRBJ1-3, with D maybe TRBD1 (5 bases). The V end lost 5 bases, the J end lost 0 bases, and 17 bases lay between the germline ends. This CDR3 has 17 residues. Looked up from germline, CDR1 is SEHNR and CDR2 is FQNEAQ (reference sequence). The CDR3 bases are TGTGCCAGCAGCCCCGGAGGTGGGGGGAGCTCTGGAAACACCATATATTTT. This gives the protein CASSPGGGGSSGNTIYF.

The sample holds many counts of this clonotype. The rearrangement uses TRBV5-1 and TRBJ2-5, with 7 nucleotides matching TRBD1. V lost 4 bases and J lost 3; bases outside the gene matches: 3. Germline V gives CDR1 SGHRS, CDR2 YFSETQ. This CDR3 has 13 amino acids. CDR3 amino acids: CASSPGQEETQYF. The CDR3 DNA follows: TGCGCCAGCAGCCCCGGACAGGAAGAGACCCAGTACTTC.

The chain employs TRBV20-1 and TRBJ1-1, with TRBD1 matching 8 bases. Germline CDR1 is DFQATT and CDR2 is SNEGSKA (reference sequence). The CDR3 length is 14 residues. The V gene end was trimmed by 6 bases and the J gene end by 0 bases; junction bases not matched to a gene: 6. The CDR3 loop is CSATQGAVNTEAFF. CDR3 coding DNA: TGCAGTGCCACCCAGGGGGCTGTGAACACTGAAGCTTTCTTT.

The chain links TRBV7-2 to TRBJ2-1, with D unclear. V lost 2 bases to trimming and J lost 6 bases, with 11 bases between them. Germline CDR1 reads SGHTA; CDR2 reads FQGNSA. This CDR3 spans 14 amino acids. The CDR3 DNA is TGTGCCAGCAGCTTATTCGTTTTAGGCAATGAGCAGTTCTTC. This encodes CASSLFVLGNEQFF.

This clonotype was counted at least ten times. This rearrangement joins TRBV6-2 or TRBV6-3 to TRBJ2-4, with 7 bases identical to TRBD1. Germline CDR1 reads MNHEY; CDR2 reads SVGEGT. V trimming: 8 bases; J trimming: 4 bases; junction bases outside the gene matches: 5. The CDR3 is 13 amino acids. The CDR3 loop is CASAGTVKNIQYF. The CDR3 DNA reads TGTGCCAGCGCTGGGACAGTAAAAAACATTCAGTACTTC.